This T cell receptor beta chain was sequenced for a study of T cells in Graves' hyperthyroidism and ophthalmopathy. Authors of the study amplified TCR beta CDR3 regions from RNA transcripts. The TCR CDR3 first-round RT-PCR relied on the HTBI primer set. TCRdb fed the multiplex PCR reads into MiXCR, producing one record per CDR3 protein. Of about 300,000 distinct CDR3 sequences in the sample, less than 20% were seen once. The germline CDR1 and CDR2 sequences are ENHRY and SYGVKD. Trimming took off 4 bases at V and 6 bases at J, with 4 bases between the two ends. CDR3 size: 11 residues. The sample was blood. The sequence was collected from a man between 45 and 60 years old with Graves' ophthalmopathy. J is TRBJ2-1 and V is TRBV10-3; unclear D gene. CDR3 nucleotides: TGTGCCATCAGTGGGGCCAATGAGCAGTTCTTC. It encodes CAISGANEQFF.